These 25 T cell receptor beta chains came from one sample sequenced in a study of control samples from healthy donors and cancer patients. Here immunoSEQ multiplex PCR was the method, and the copy in TCRdb shows in-frame clones only, minus some. The table has under 90,000 clones, around 94% seen once. The sequenced material came from blood. The source of these receptors is a woman in her sixties or seventies in good health.

The rearrangement joins TRBV25-1 to TRBJ1-1; D perhaps matches TRBD1 (5 bases). Germline CDR1 is MGHDK and CDR2 is SYGVNS. The length of the CDR3 is 14 residues. The V end lost 5 bases, the J end lost 11 bases, and 21 bases lay between the germline ends. The CDR3 bases are TGTGCCAGCAGTTCTGGGGCGGTGGGTTGGAGGGCTTTCTTT. It translates to CASSSGAVGWRAFF.

The chain links TRBV30 to TRBJ2-1; D is perhaps TRBD1 or TRBD2 (5 bases each). The V gene lost 8 bases and the J gene lost 0 bases, with 17 bases spanning the gap. There are 15 residues in the CDR3. Per the germline V gene, CDR1 is GTSNPN and CDR2 is SVGIG (reference sequence). CDR3 protein: CARMEKGSSYNEQFF. CDR3 DNA sequence: TGTGCCAGAATGGAGAAGGGGAGCTCCTACAATGAGCAGTTCTTC.

The rearrangement links TRBV29-1 to TRBJ2-7, with 9 nucleotides matching TRBD1. The CDR3 has 14 amino acids. Germline lookup yields CDR1 SQVTM and CDR2 ANQGSEA. Germline trimming cut 6 bases from V and 3 bases from J; bases unmatched to any gene: 9. CDR3 protein: CSVQGGQGGYEQYF. Written as DNA, the CDR3 is TGCAGCGTCCAAGGGGGACAGGGTGGCTACGAGCAGTACTTC.

In nucleotides, the CDR3 is TGTGCCTGGAGTCACCCAGGGGGAGGGAACTATGGCTACACCTTC. Encoded protein: CAWSHPGGGNYGYTF. The V and J genes are TRBV30 and TRBJ1-2; 7 bases are shared with TRBD1. Germline V lookup: CDR1 GTSNPN, CDR2 SVGIG (reference sequence). After removal of 2 bases from V and 2 bases from J, the junction contained 8 bases not matched to a gene. CDR3 length: 15 residues.

The J gene is TRBJ2-7, the V gene TRBV12-5; 8 bases are shared with TRBD2. CDR1 and CDR2 from the germline V gene are LGHNT and FRNRAP. CDR3 size: 19 residues. V lost 4 bases to trimming and J lost 0 bases; unmatched junction nucleotides: 17. CDR3 protein: CASGSHQTPSGSSSYEQYF. CDR3 bases: TGTGCTAGTGGTTCGCACCAAACTCCCAGCGGGAGTAGCTCCTACGAGCAGTACTTC.

The genes are TRBV27 and TRBJ2-4; 9 bases map to TRBD1. The CDR3 is 19 amino acids. V was clipped by 5 bases and J by 2 bases; unmatched bases: 16. Germline lookup yields CDR1 MNHEY and CDR2 SMNVEV (reference sequence). CDR3 protein: CASSARRQGGFETKNIQYF. As DNA, the CDR3 is TGTGCCAGCAGTGCCCGTCGACAGGGGGGGTTCGAGACCAAAAACATTCAGTACTTC.

This rearrangement joins TRBV7-6 to TRBJ2-3; TRBD1 aligns across 9 bases. Losses at the gene ends were 3 bases for V and 5 bases for J; bases not matched to a gene: 6. The CDR3 extends over 15 amino acids. CDR1 and CDR2 from the germline V gene are SGHVS and FNYEAQ. CDR3 amino acids: CASSFTGGREDTQYF. DNA for the CDR3: TGTGCCAGCAGCTTTACAGGGGGCAGAGAAGATACGCAGTATTTT. Drawing the rest from reference TRBV7-6 and TRBJ2-3, the complete variable domain is GAGVSQSPRYKVTKRGQDVALRCDPISGHVSLYWYRQALGQGPEFLTYFNYEAQQDKSGLPNDRFSAERPEGSISTLTIQRTEQRDSAMYRCASSFTGGREDTQYFGPGTRLTVL.

V usage is TRBV20-1 and J usage is TRBJ2-5; 8 bases match TRBD2. The CDR3 totals 14 residues. J gave up 4 bases and V 3 bases, and 7 bases lay outside the gene matches. CDR1 and CDR2 (germline): DFQATT, SNEGSKA (reference sequence). The CDR3 region has the DNA TGCAGTGCTAGTACTAGCGGAGGGGTAGAGACCCAGTACTTC. This gives the protein CSASTSGGVETQYF.

V is TRBV7-9 and J is TRBJ2-7; TRBD1 agrees at 7 bases. Germline V gene data show CDR1 as SEHNR and CDR2 as FQNEAQ (reference sequence). This CDR3 region has 14 residues. The trim removed 6 bases at V and 3 bases at J, leaving 8 bases unmatched. The CDR3 DNA is TGTGCCAGCAGGGGGTCTGGACAGGACTACGAGCAGTACTTC. Amino acid sequence: CASRGSGQDYEQYF.

J is TRBJ2-3 and V is TRBV12-5, with D tentatively TRBD2 (6 bases). Trimming removed 5 bases at V and 3 bases at J, with 18 bases between. CDR3 length: 16 residues. From germline, CDR1 is LGHNT and CDR2 FRNRAP. CDR3 DNA sequence: TGTGCTAGTGGTCCCGGTCTGGGGGGATGGACAGATACGCAGTATTTT. It yields the protein CASGPGLGGWTDTQYF.

This chain uses TRBV9 with TRBJ2-1; tentatively, D is TRBD1 (6 bases). The CDR3 covers 14 residues. Germline V CDR1 and CDR2: SGDLS, YYNGEE. V was clipped by 9 bases and J by 0 bases, with 13 bases between them. The CDR3 DNA is TGTGCCACGTTGTACAGGGTCTCCTACAATGAGCAGTTCTTC. Its protein is CATLYRVSYNEQFF.

V usage is TRBV29-1 and J usage is TRBJ2-7, with D possibly being TRBD1 or TRBD2 (5 bases each). Per the germline V gene, CDR1 is SQVTM and CDR2 is ANQGSEA. The CDR3 sequence is 13 residues long. V was cut by 5 bases and J by 3 bases, with 14 bases left in between. CDR3 DNA: TGCAGCGTTAAGGGGCCGGGGTACTACGAGCAGTACTTC. Amino acid sequence: CSVKGPGYYEQYF.

The rearrangement uses TRBV4-1 and TRBJ2-7; D possibly corresponds to TRBD1 (5 bases). From germline, CDR1 is MGHRA and CDR2 YSYEKL. The CDR3 extends over 14 amino acids. The V end lost 3 bases, the J end lost 1 base, and 10 bases lay between the germline ends. The CDR3 coding sequence is TGCGCCAGCAGCCACACCGACAGTTCCTACGAGCAGTACTTC. The encoded protein is CASSHTDSSYEQYF.

V usage is TRBV24-1 and J usage is TRBJ2-2; D unresolved. CDR1 is KGHDR and CDR2 is SFDVKD in the germline V gene. The CDR3 covers 15 residues. The V end was cut by 1 base, the J end by 1 base, with 6 bases between. The CDR3: CATSDLWQNTGELFF. The CDR3 DNA follows: TGTGCCACCAGTGATTTATGGCAGAACACCGGGGAGCTGTTTTTT.

In this sample, this clone turned up a few times. The chain links TRBV7-9 to TRBJ1-1; weak D call: TRBD1 (5 bases). V was shortened by 4 bases and J by 1 base, with 13 bases between the two germline ends. The CDR3 has 15 residues. CDR1 and CDR2 (germline): SEHNR, FQNEAQ (reference sequence). CDR3: CASSSRGDGNTEAFF. The DNA of the CDR3 is TGTGCCAGCAGCTCCAGAGGGGACGGGAACACTGAAGCTTTCTTT.

This chain joins TRBV5-1 and TRBJ1-1, with 8 bases matching TRBD1. There are 15 residues in the CDR3. Germline V gene data show CDR1 as SGHRS and CDR2 as YFSETQ. V shed 1 base, J shed 2 bases, and the junction held 4 bases outside the gene matches. Here the CDR3 DNA reads TGCGCCAGCAGCTTGACAGGGGGGACTAACACTGAAGCTTTCTTT. It yields the protein CASSLTGGTNTEAFF.

This chain joins TRBV28 and TRBJ2-7; D assignment may be TRBD1 or TRBD2 (5 bases each). The CDR3 runs 14 residues. Germline assignment: CDR1 MDHEN and CDR2 SYDVKM. With 3 bases removed from V and 3 bases from J, the gap between germline ends came to 12 bases. CDR3 loop: CASSFPGPGYEQYF. DNA for the CDR3: TGTGCCAGCAGTTTCCCGGGGCCCGGCTACGAGCAGTACTTC.

This rearrangement joins TRBV5-4 to TRBJ2-5, with D maybe TRBD2 (5 bases). Trimming stripped 5 bases from V and 4 bases from J, with 12 bases between. The CDR3 totals 13 residues. Germline V gives CDR1 SGHNT, CDR2 YYREEE (reference sequence). The CDR3 protein is CASSYSVRETQYF. In DNA, the CDR3 is TGTGCCAGCAGTTATAGCGTTAGAGAGACCCAGTACTTC.

The chain joins TRBV7-2 to TRBJ2-3; 7 bases agree with TRBD1. CDR3 length: 16 residues. From germline, CDR1 is SGHTA and CDR2 FQGNSA. V shed 4 bases, J shed 2 bases, and the junction held 9 bases outside the gene matches. For the CDR3, the DNA is TGTGCCAGCAGCTCGTTACCGGGACAGTTCACAGATACGCAGTATTTT. Its translation is CASSSLPGQFTDTQYF.

V gene TRBV5-1 combines with J gene TRBJ2-5; D may correspond to TRBD1 or TRBD2 (6 bases each). Per the germline V gene, CDR1 is SGHRS and CDR2 is YFSETQ. The CDR3 totals 17 residues. V lost 0 bases and J lost 5, with 20 bases in between. The CDR3: CASSLVGWRGTRETQYF. The DNA for the CDR3 is TGCGCCAGCAGCTTGGTGGGATGGAGGGGGACGCGGGAGACCCAGTACTTC.

The chain couples TRBV11-2 to TRBJ1-2, with D perhaps matching TRBD1 (5 bases). Deletions cut 5 bases from V and 3 bases from J, with 10 bases between. CDR1 SGHAT and CDR2 FQNNGV come from the germline V gene. This CDR3 spans 13 amino acids. The CDR3 spells CASSPGFDYGYTF. The CDR3 nucleotides are TGTGCCAGCAGCCCAGGGTTTGACTATGGCTACACCTTC. Complete variable domain (other parts from reference TRBV11-2 and TRBJ1-2): EAGVAQSPRYKIIEKRQSVAFWCNPISGHATLYWYQQILGQGPKLLIQFQNNGVVDDSQLPKDRFSAERLKGVDSTLKIQPAKLEDSAVYLCASSPGFDYGYTFGSGTRLTVV.

The CDR3 DNA reads as TGTGCCAGCAGAGGCGAAGGTGAAGCTTTCTTT. It yields the protein CASRGEGEAFF. This sequence joins TRBV3-1 (or the pseudogene TRBV3-2) and TRBJ1-1; D is ambiguous. Germline CDR1 and CDR2: LGHDT and YNNKEL (reference sequence). This CDR3 comprises 11 residues. Trimming pared 6 bases from V and 7 bases from J, leaving 9 bases between.

This sequence joins TRBV9 and TRBJ1-2; 9 nucleotides align to TRBD1. The V gene end was trimmed by 4 bases and the J gene end by 2 bases; junction bases not matched to a gene: 3. Germline V gene data show CDR1 as SGDLS and CDR2 as YYNGEE. The CDR3 sequence is 14 residues long. The CDR3 DNA reads as TGTGCCAGCAGCCCGGGGACAGGGAACTATGGCTACACCTTC. This codes for CASSPGTGNYGYTF.

The gene calls are TRBV24-1 and TRBJ2-1; a weak D match, TRBD2 (6 bases). The V gene lost 5 bases and the J gene lost 4 bases, with 11 bases spanning the gap. Germline V gene sequence: CDR1 KGHDR, CDR2 SFDVKD. This CDR3 has 14 amino acids. CDR3 amino acids: CATSVAGTYNEQFF. The CDR3 coding sequence is TGTGCCACCAGTGTGGCGGGAACTTACAATGAGCAGTTCTTC.

This chain links TRBV5-1 with TRBJ2-4; D gene uncertain. Looked up from germline, CDR1 is SGHRS and CDR2 is YFSETQ. The germline V and J ends were trimmed by 0 bases and 8 bases, with 12 bases remaining between them. The CDR3 is 14 residues long. The CDR3 spells CASSLVANYDIQYF. In DNA form, the CDR3 reads TGCGCCAGCAGCTTGGTCGCCAATTATGACATTCAGTACTTC. The full variable domain, completed using reference TRBV5-1 and TRBJ2-4, is KAGVTQTPRYLIKTRGQQVTLSCSPISGHRSVSWYQQTPGQGLQFLFEYFSETQRNKGNFPGRFSGRQFSNSRSEMNVSTLELGDSALYLCASSLVANYDIQYFGAGTRLSVL.